The clone carrying this TCR beta chain was seen ten or more times. Antigen: not known. The CDR3 regions of TCR beta were amplified from RNA transcripts. When the TCR CDR3 underwent first-round RT-PCR, the HTBI primer set was used. TCRdb reprocessed the multiplex PCR reads with MiXCR, giving one entry per CDR3 protein. The data show 200,000 to 300,000 distinct CDR3 sequences, about a sixth seen once. This sample stems from a study of T cells in Graves' hyperthyroidism and ophthalmopathy. Study conclusions and caveats: Ophthalmopathy was distinguished from stable hyperthyroidism by 13 V-J signatures. Median prediction lead before ophthalmopathy onset was 6.5 months with the model.

V was clipped by 10 bases and J by 4 bases, with 22 bases between them. The CDR3 runs 15 residues. V and J are TRBV12-3 or TRBV12-4 and TRBJ1-2; D may be TRBD1 (5 bases). The TCR comes from a woman aged 18-29 years with Graves' ophthalmopathy. Sequencing was done on a sample of blood. Here the CDR3 DNA reads TGTGCCACAAACTACTGGGGCAAAAAGTTCTATGGCTACACCTTC. Amino acids: CATNYWGKKFYGYTF.